This T cell receptor beta chain emerged from a study of shared clonotypes between healthy human individuals. General study points: When naive CD4 clonotypes were compared across a few donors, around 5% were shared.

The data were produced by immunoSEQ multiplex PCR, yet TCRdb's version contains in-frame clones alone and is incomplete. Among millions of clones listed, about 95% were seen once. CD45RO negativity and positive selection for CCR7 defined naive CD8 cells, a population that excluded terminally differentiated effector memory CD45RA+ cells. Donors, without exception, were Caucasian adults residing in Nashville, Tennessee. As to this clone: The antigen is not known.

Trimming at V came to 6 bases and at J to 3 bases, leaving 5 bases not matched to a gene. Germline CDR1 reads MNHEY; CDR2 reads SVGAGI. CDR3 length: 14 residues. The chain couples TRBV6-5 to TRBJ1-1, with 9 bases identical to TRBD1. This sequence was found in a man younger than 35 in good health. Sequencing was carried out using naive CD8+ T cells sorted from blood. The CDR3 DNA sequence: TGTGCCAGCAGCCAACAGGGGGCTCACACTGAAGCTTTCTTT. It yields the protein CASSQQGAHTEAFF.